This T cell receptor (beta chain) came from a study of PD-1 blockade in classical Hodgkin lymphoma. Repertoires were generated with immunoSEQ multiplex PCR, while TCRdb's copy carries only in-frame clones and drops some. The sample holds approximately 9,900 clones, roughly 70% seen once. V lost 5 bases and J lost 5, with 12 bases in between. Germline V CDR1 and CDR2: SGHVS, FNYEAQ. CDR3 length: 13 residues. The time point denotes: cycle 4 day 1 (C4D1), after more than five weeks of nivolumab. Each of the patients experienced relapse following autologous stem cell transplantation, and their brentuximab vedotin exposure differed. Magnetic negative selection, applied to thawed PBMCs, was used to isolate the CD8+ T cells.

The TCR sequence derives from a human donor with classical Hodgkin lymphoma. V usage is TRBV7-6 and J usage is TRBJ1-2; TRBD1 is a possible D gene (6 bases). This sample comprised CD8+ T cells from blood, obtained before the fourth cycle of nivolumab. The CDR3 DNA reads as TGTGCCAGCAGCCCGGACAGTTTTTATGGCTACACCTTC. It yields the protein CASSPDSFYGYTF.